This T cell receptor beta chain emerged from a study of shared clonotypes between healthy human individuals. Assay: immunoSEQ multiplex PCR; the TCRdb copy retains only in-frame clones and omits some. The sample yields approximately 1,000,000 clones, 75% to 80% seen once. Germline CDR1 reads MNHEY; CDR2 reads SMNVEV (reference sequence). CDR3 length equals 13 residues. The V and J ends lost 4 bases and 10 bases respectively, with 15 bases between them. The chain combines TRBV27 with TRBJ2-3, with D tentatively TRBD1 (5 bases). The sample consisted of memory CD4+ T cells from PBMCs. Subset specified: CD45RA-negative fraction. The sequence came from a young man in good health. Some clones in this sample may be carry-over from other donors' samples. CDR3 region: CASSSLDIAAQYF. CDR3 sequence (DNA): TGTGCCAGCAGTTCCTTGGACATCGCCGCGCAGTATTTT.